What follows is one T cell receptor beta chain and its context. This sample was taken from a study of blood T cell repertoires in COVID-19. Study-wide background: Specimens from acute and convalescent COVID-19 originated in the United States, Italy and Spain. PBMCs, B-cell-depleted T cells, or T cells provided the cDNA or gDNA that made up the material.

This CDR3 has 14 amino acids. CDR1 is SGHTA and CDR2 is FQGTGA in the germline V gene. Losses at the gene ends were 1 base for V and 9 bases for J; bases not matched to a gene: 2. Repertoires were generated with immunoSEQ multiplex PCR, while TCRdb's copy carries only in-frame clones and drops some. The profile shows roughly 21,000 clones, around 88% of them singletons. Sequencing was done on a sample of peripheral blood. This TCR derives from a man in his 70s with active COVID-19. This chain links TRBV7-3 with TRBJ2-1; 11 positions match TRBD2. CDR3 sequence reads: CASSLNLAGGEQFF. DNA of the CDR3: TGTGCCAGCAGCTTAAACCTAGCGGGGGGTGAGCAGTTCTTC.